These 9 T cell receptor beta chains originate from one sample sequenced in a study of resident and recirculating memory T cells in vitiligo (dated by TCRdb to between 2017 and 2018). The library was produced with the immunoSEQ multiplex PCR assay. TCRdb re-hosts the immuneACCESS table, in-frame sequences only. Its copies lack some clones; in the studies checked, an unresolved V gene accounts for under half of them, and the cause for the rest is not known. This sample comprises tens of thousands of clones, about 90% of them detected only once. The top ten constitute roughly 5% of the sample. Sequenced sample: blood. The source is a male donor with vitiligo.

V is TRBV27 and J is TRBJ1-1; 9 positions match TRBD1. Germline V gene sequence: CDR1 MNHEY, CDR2 SMNVEV (reference sequence). CDR3 length: 16 residues. J gave up 4 bases and V 4 bases, and 10 bases lay outside the gene matches. The CDR3 DNA reads as TGTGCCAGCAGTTCATGGACAGGGGCCGGGGGCACTGAAGCTTTCTTT. Protein product: CASSSWTGAGGTEAFF.

The V gene is TRBV28, the J gene TRBJ2-5; TRBD2 might be the D (5 bases). This CDR3 region has 13 residues. Germline V CDR1 and CDR2: MDHEN, SYDVKM. The ends were cut back, 5 bases at V and 0 bases at J, with 7 bases in the middle. This CDR3 is CASSTGNQETQYF. The CDR3 DNA sequence: TGTGCCAGCAGTACCGGGAACCAAGAGACCCAGTACTTC. Full variable domain (outside the CDR3, taken from reference TRBV28 and TRBJ2-5): DVKVTQSSRYLVKRTGEKVFLECVQDMDHENMFWYRQDPGLGLRLIYFSYDVKMKEKGDIPEGYSVSREKKERFSLILESASTNQTSMYLCASSTGNQETQYFGPGTRLLVL.

This clone showed up just once. V gene TRBV11-2 combines with J gene TRBJ2-7; 10 nucleotides match TRBD2. V was pared by 1 base and J by 2 bases, with 11 bases of the junction left unmatched. The CDR3 runs 18 residues. The germline V gene encodes CDR1 SGHAT and CDR2 FQNNGV. Written as DNA, the CDR3 is TGTGCCAGCAGCTTAGCCGGTCTAGCGGGAGATATGGCCTACGAGCAGTACTTC. Protein: CASSLAGLAGDMAYEQYF.

The CDR3 DNA sequence: TGCGCCAGCTCATCTCGCGGGAGCACAGATACGCAGTATTTT. Amino acid sequence: CASSSRGSTDTQYF. This chain joins TRBV4-3 and TRBJ2-3; D possibly corresponds to TRBD2 (5 bases). Germline CDR1 is LGHNA and CDR2 is YSLEER. The V end was cut by 8 bases, the J end by 0 bases, with 12 bases between. There are 14 residues in the CDR3.

V usage is TRBV30 and J usage is TRBJ2-5, with a possible D match to TRBD2 (6 bases). Trimming stripped 5 bases from V and 4 bases from J, with 14 bases between. The CDR3 runs 13 residues. The V gene's germline CDR1 is GTSNPN and CDR2 SVGIG (reference sequence). The CDR3 spells CAWVVGGGETQYF. CDR3 coding DNA: TGTGCCTGGGTGGTGGGGGGAGGAGAGACCCAGTACTTC. The variable domain in full, with the rest retrieved from reference TRBV30 and TRBJ2-5, is SQTIHQWPATLVQPVGSPLSLECTVEGTSNPNLYWYRQAAGRGLQLLFYSVGIGQISSEVPQNLSASRPQDRQFILSSKKLLLSDSGFYLCAWVVGGGETQYFGPGTRLLVL.

The chain uses TRBV30 and TRBJ2-7, with unresolved D. The CDR3 sequence is 14 residues long. Germline lookup yields CDR1 GTSNPN and CDR2 SVGIG (reference sequence). V was cut by 4 bases and J by 1 base, with 14 bases left in between. CDR3 sequence reads: CAWTPFYRSYEQYF. CDR3 bases: TGTGCCTGGACCCCATTCTATCGGTCCTACGAGCAGTACTTC.

This chain connects TRBV2 to TRBJ2-3, with D perhaps TRBD2 (5 bases). Germline CDR1 SNHLY, CDR2 FYNNEI. This CDR3 has 16 residues. V was pared by 2 bases and J by 3 bases, with 15 bases between. CDR3 amino acids: CASSEPLLDVTDTQYF. The CDR3 coding sequence is TGTGCCAGCAGTGAACCCCTACTAGACGTTACAGATACGCAGTATTTT.

A few counts support this clone. This chain links TRBV9 with TRBJ2-1; 7 positions match TRBD2. Germline V CDR1 and CDR2: SGDLS, YYNGEE. The V gene end was trimmed by 0 bases and the J gene end by 5 bases; junction bases not matched to a gene: 8. The CDR3 runs 16 residues. The CDR3, as DNA: TGTGCCAGCAGCGTAGAAGCAGCTAGCGGAGACAATGAGCAGTTCTTC. It codes for CASSVEAASGDNEQFF.

This chain joins TRBV5-1 and TRBJ2-3; 9 bases are shared with TRBD2. Trimming removed 2 bases from V and 2 bases from J; junction bases left unmatched: 6. Germline V gene sequence: CDR1 SGHRS, CDR2 YFSETQ. The CDR3 is 16 residues long. The CDR3 sequence is CASSLILAGYTDTQYF. CDR3 coding DNA: TGCGCCAGCAGCTTAATACTAGCGGGCTACACAGATACGCAGTATTTT.